This T cell receptor (beta chain) was sequenced in a study of cytomegalovirus exposure and HLA in healthy donors. Broader study findings: It was confirmed in vitro that a few of the CMV-associated chains were specific for CMV antigens. TCR clusters originating in the first cohort tended to co-occur in the 100 to 150 validation repertoires, according to a later analysis. Associated with cytomegalovirus, according to the listing, were some 150 TCR beta chains.

Clones were sequenced by immunoSEQ multiplex PCR, and TCRdb holds only the in-frame ones, with some missing. This repertoire shows over 200,000 clones, 80% to 85% found once; its top ten account for over 13%. With regard to this clone: Antigen specificity is unknown.

The donors were members of the validation cohort comprising over a hundred subjects, separate from the approximately 630-subject first cohort. The sample comprised PBMCs. The origin of this receptor is a young woman in good health and CMV-seropositive.

CDR3 sequence: CASAGTGSGDTQYF. The CDR3 DNA reads as TGTGCCAGCGCGGGGACGGGGTCAGGAGATACGCAGTATTTT. The chain uses TRBV7-6 and TRBJ2-3; D perhaps matches TRBD2 (6 bases). CDR3 length: 14 residues. Germline V gene sequence: CDR1 SGHVS, CDR2 FNYEAQ. Trimming pared 8 bases from V and 5 bases from J, leaving 17 bases between.